One sample yielded the 26 T cell receptor beta chains listed below, sequenced in a study of control samples from healthy donors and cancer patients (TCRdb year 2020). Preparation of the library involved the immunoSEQ multiplex PCR assay. TCRdb obtained this table from immuneACCESS and retained in-frame rearrangements with V and J assigned. These tables miss some clones; where compared with another copy, unresolved V genes account for less than half of the shortfall, and the remainder is unexplained. This sample holds approximately 70,000 clones; 83% were observed only once. Clones ranked in the top ten supply 15% to 19% of the sample. The sequenced material came from blood. These receptor sequences come from a man in his fifties or sixties in good health.

This rearrangement joins TRBV30 to TRBJ1-4; possible D gene TRBD1, 6 bases. Trimming removed 4 bases from V and 8 bases from J, with 17 bases in between. CDR3 length equals 14 residues. Germline loops: CDR1 GTSNPN, CDR2 SVGIG (reference sequence). Here the CDR3 reads CAWTGGGGREKLFF. In DNA form, the CDR3 reads TGTGCCTGGACCGGAGGGGGTGGGAGGGAAAAACTGTTTTTT.

The chain is built from TRBV27 and TRBJ2-3; D unclear. CDR1 and CDR2 from the germline V gene are MNHEY and SMNVEV (reference sequence). The CDR3 consists of 15 residues. Trimming removed 2 bases from V and 1 base from J, with 10 bases in between. CDR3 sequence reads: CASSLPGSGTDTQYF. DNA for the CDR3: TGTGCCAGCAGTTTACCCGGATCAGGCACAGATACGCAGTATTTT.

The chain employs TRBV7-9 and TRBJ1-1; no definite D call. The CDR3 has 14 amino acids. Germline-derived CDR1 and CDR2 are SEHNR and FQNEAQ (reference sequence). Trimming removed 1 base at V and 3 bases at J, with 9 bases between. DNA for the CDR3: TGTGCCAGCAGCTTAGTAGGTGTCCACACTGAAGCTTTCTTT. Amino acids: CASSLVGVHTEAFF.

J is TRBJ2-7 and V is TRBV19; D not resolved. Trimming removed 4 bases at V and 0 bases at J, with 13 bases between. The CDR3 runs to 15 residues. Germline V gene data show CDR1 as LNHDA and CDR2 as SQIVND (reference sequence). CDR3 nucleotides: TGTGCCAGTAGTAAGACCGCTATTGGCTCCTACGAGCAGTACTTC. Translated, it gives CASSKTAIGSYEQYF.

The sample holds one count of this clone. The rearrangement uses TRBV3-1 (or the pseudogene TRBV3-2) and TRBJ1-3; D is unclear. Germline V lookup: CDR1 LGHDT, CDR2 YNNKEL (reference sequence). The CDR3 is 13 amino acids. V lost 4 bases, J lost 0 bases, and 4 bases lay in between. CDR3 DNA sequence: TGTGCCAGCAGCCTTAGCTCTGGAAACACCATATATTTT. Translated, it gives CASSLSSGNTIYF.

The genes are TRBV7-9 and TRBJ1-5, with D possibly being TRBD1 (6 bases). Trimming took 7 bases from V and 7 from J, leaving 14 bases between them. Per the germline V gene, CDR1 is SEHNR and CDR2 is FQNEAQ (reference sequence). The CDR3 runs to 13 residues. CDR3 region: CASTGGASQPQHF. For the CDR3, the DNA is TGTGCCAGCACGGGGGGCGCGTCACAGCCCCAGCATTTT.

This clone has only one observation. The chain has TRBV28 and TRBJ2-1; 7 bases fit TRBD2. With 6 bases clipped from V and 3 bases from J, the junction kept 8 bases outside the gene matches. Germline V CDR1 and CDR2: MDHEN, SYDVKM. The CDR3 runs 15 residues. The CDR3 loop is CASSRKRGYYNEQFF. In DNA, the CDR3 is TGTGCCAGCAGCCGCAAGCGGGGTTACTACAATGAGCAGTTCTTC.

This clone was seen more than once but under ten times. The rearrangement links TRBV18 to TRBJ2-2; D call uncertain. Trimming removed 6 bases at V and 9 bases at J, with 8 bases between. The CDR3 consists of 11 residues. Germline V gene sequence: CDR1 KGHSH, CDR2 LQKENI. This chain's CDR3 is CASSPEWELFF. The CDR3, as DNA: TGTGCCAGCTCCCCGGAGTGGGAGCTGTTTTTT.

The rearrangement joins TRBV19 to TRBJ2-2; the D gene is possibly TRBD2 (6 bases). The CDR3 loop spans 15 amino acids. The V gene's germline CDR1 is LNHDA and CDR2 SQIVND (reference sequence). Trimming removed 3 bases from V and 4 bases from J, with 12 bases in between. CDR3 amino acids: CASSIRGKRTGELFF. As DNA, the CDR3 is TGTGCCAGTAGTATCCGCGGGAAGCGCACCGGGGAGCTGTTTTTT.

The chain uses TRBV3-1 (or the pseudogene TRBV3-2) and TRBJ2-2, with unresolved D. The ends were cut back, 0 bases at V and 6 bases at J, with 11 bases in the middle. This CDR3 is built from 15 residues. Germline V gene lookup returns CDR1 LGHDT and CDR2 YNNKEL (reference sequence). The CDR3 sequence is CASSQDPNGAGELFF. The DNA of the CDR3 is TGTGCCAGCAGCCAAGATCCGAATGGAGCCGGGGAGCTGTTTTTT.

The rearrangement joins TRBV7-2 to TRBJ2-5; D might be TRBD1 (5 bases). The CDR3 runs 13 residues. Germline V gives CDR1 SGHTA, CDR2 FQGNSA. The V and J ends lost 1 base and 2 bases respectively, with 5 bases between them. The CDR3 region is CASSLGTQETQYF. The CDR3 nucleotides read TGTGCCAGCAGCTTAGGGACACAAGAGACCCAGTACTTC.

There are a few counts of this clone. The chain carries TRBV5-8 and TRBJ1-5, with D uncertain. Germline V gives CDR1 SGHTS, CDR2 YDEGEE. The CDR3 sequence is 13 residues long. Trimming took off 1 base at V and 6 bases at J, with 8 bases between the two ends. Here the CDR3 reads CASSLRESQPQHF. In nucleotides, the CDR3 is TGTGCCAGCAGCTTGCGGGAAAGTCAGCCCCAGCATTTT. The full variable domain, in which reference TRBV5-8 and TRBJ1-5 provide the parts outside the CDR3, is EAGVTQSPTHLIKTRGQQATLRCSPISGHTSVYWYQQALGLGLQFLLWYDEGEERNRGNFPPRFSGRQFPNYSSELNVNALELEDSALYLCASSLRESQPQHFGDGTRLSIL.

The rearrangement links TRBV6-5 to TRBJ1-1; D gene uncertain. V lost 0 bases to trimming and J lost 1 base, with 9 bases between them. This CDR3 contains 15 residues. Germline loops: CDR1 MNHEY, CDR2 SVGAGI. The CDR3 loop is CASSYSSGWNTEAFF. CDR3 DNA: TGTGCCAGCAGTTACTCGTCGGGGTGGAACACTGAAGCTTTCTTT.

The chain employs TRBV27 and TRBJ2-7; 9 nucleotides line up with TRBD2. Unmatched junction bases numbered 2, after V lost 6 bases and J lost 2 bases. CDR1 is MNHEY, CDR2 SMNVEV, per germline (reference sequence). The CDR3 covers 13 residues. CDR3 amino acids: CASSPSGTYEQYF. The CDR3 DNA sequence: TGTGCCAGCAGCCCTAGCGGGACCTACGAGCAGTACTTC.

This clone was observed a few times. The chain couples TRBV25-1 to TRBJ1-1, with unresolved D. V lost 0 bases and J 0 bases, leaving 5 bases between the germline ends. Germline V gives CDR1 MGHDK, CDR2 SYGVNS. The CDR3 runs to 14 residues. The chain's CDR3 is CASSEYPMNTEAFF. The DNA for the CDR3 is TGTGCCAGCAGTGAATACCCAATGAACACTGAAGCTTTCTTT.

The rearrangement uses TRBV5-8 and TRBJ2-7, with D possibly being TRBD2 (5 bases). This CDR3 has 11 residues. V lost 5 bases, J lost 7 bases, and 10 bases lay in between. Germline CDR1 is SGHTS and CDR2 is YDEGEE. CDR3: CASRPGIEQYF. CDR3 sequence (DNA): TGTGCCAGCAGGCCCGGGATTGAGCAGTACTTC.

This chain's CDR3 is CASSPPSGTGSNYGYTF. CDR3 DNA sequence: TGCGCCAGCAGCCCCCCCTCGGGGACAGGGTCAAACTATGGCTACACCTTC. The chain recombines TRBV5-1 with TRBJ1-2; 9 bases map to TRBD1. CDR1 and CDR2 (germline): SGHRS, YFSETQ. The CDR3 has 17 amino acids. The V gene end was trimmed by 4 bases and the J gene end by 2 bases; junction bases not matched to a gene: 12.

The CDR3 is CASSFNLLDNEQFF. The CDR3 bases are TGTGCCAGCAGCTTTAATCTATTGGACAATGAGCAGTTCTTC. V usage is TRBV7-9 and J usage is TRBJ2-1; D call uncertain. V gave up 3 bases and J gave up 5 bases, with 11 bases separating them. Germline assignment: CDR1 SEHNR and CDR2 FQNEAQ (reference sequence). This CDR3 has 14 residues.

The rearrangement joins TRBV25-1 to TRBJ1-2; the D gene is possibly TRBD1 (5 bases). This CDR3 is 12 amino acids long. From germline, CDR1 is MGHDK and CDR2 SYGVNS. Trimming shortened V by 6 bases and J by 5 bases, and 10 bases separated the two germline ends. As DNA, the CDR3 is TGTGCCAGCAGCCCTGGGGGTTATGGCTACACCTTC. It translates to CASSPGGYGYTF.

The chain has TRBV27 and TRBJ2-7; perhaps TRBD1 as D (7 bases). V was clipped by 2 bases and J by 4 bases, with 15 bases between them. The CDR3 length is 15 residues. CDR1 MNHEY and CDR2 SMNVEV come from the germline V gene (reference sequence). The CDR3 nucleotides are TGTGCCAGCAGTTTAAGTGGAGGGGGCGTATACGAGCAGTACTTC. It encodes CASSLSGGGVYEQYF.

This chain links TRBV6-6 with TRBJ2-1, with D tentatively TRBD1 or TRBD2 (5 bases each). V was clipped by 4 bases and J by 9 bases, with 13 bases between them. The CDR3 contains 13 residues. Looked up from germline, CDR1 is MNHNY and CDR2 is SVGAGI (reference sequence). The CDR3 region has the DNA TGTGCCAGCAGTTCGCGGACTCAGGGTGAGCAGTTCTTC. Translation: CASSSRTQGEQFF.

This chain uses TRBV10-3 with TRBJ1-5; no clear D. V was pared by 0 bases and J by 9 bases, with 9 bases between. The CDR3 has 13 residues. Germline V gives CDR1 ENHRY, CDR2 SYGVKD. The CDR3 reads CAISESIGWPQHF. CDR3 bases: TGTGCCATCAGTGAGTCGATCGGATGGCCCCAGCATTTT.

The chain has TRBV7-9 and TRBJ2-3; D might be TRBD1 or TRBD2, each matching 6 bases. The CDR3 extends over 15 amino acids. CDR1 and CDR2 from the germline V gene are SEHNR and FQNEAQ (reference sequence). Trimming took 2 bases from V and 4 from J, leaving 13 bases between them. The DNA of the CDR3 is TGTGCCAGCAGCTTATCGAGGGGGGCTGCAGATACGCAGTATTTT. Its protein is CASSLSRGAADTQYF.

V gene TRBV19 combines with J gene TRBJ1-5, with 7 bases lining up with TRBD1. Per the germline V gene, CDR1 is LNHDA and CDR2 is SQIVND (reference sequence). CDR3 length: 13 amino acids. After removal of 10 bases from V and 4 bases from J, the junction contained 7 bases not matched to a gene. In DNA, the CDR3 is TGTGCCACTACGGGACAGCCAAATCAGCCCCAGCATTTT. Translation gives CATTGQPNQPQHF.

This clone showed up just a few times. The rearrangement uses TRBV7-8 and TRBJ2-7; 12 nucleotides agree with TRBD2. The CDR3 sequence is 15 residues long. Germline CDR1 SGHVS, CDR2 FQNEAQ. The J segment lost 7 bases and the V segment lost 5 bases, leaving 9 bases of the junction unmatched. CDR3 region: CASSLTLAGGREQYF. CDR3 nucleotide sequence: TGTGCCAGCAGCCTAACCCTAGCGGGAGGGCGTGAGCAGTACTTC.

The table lists this clone with a count of one. This chain uses TRBV5-6 with TRBJ2-4; 10 bases map to TRBD1. The CDR3 runs to 15 residues. With 4 bases clipped from V and 8 bases from J, the junction kept 9 bases outside the gene matches. The germline gives CDR1 SGHDT, CDR2 YYEEEE. In nucleotides, the CDR3 is TGTGCCAGCAGCCGGGACAGGGGATCGGGGGACATTCAGTACTTC. Amino acid sequence: CASSRDRGSGDIQYF.